Listed here are 32 T cell receptor beta chains from one sample, sequenced in a study of regulatory T cells in long-lasting Graves disease. The time point here: newly diagnosed GD, antithyroid drugs for less than 3 months. Extracted PBMC RNA gave rise to the TCR library. Construction of TCR beta libraries relied on iRepertoire HTBI primers and on Arm-PCR targeting CDR3 regions. TCRdb recomputed calls from the multiplex PCR reads with MiXCR, one row per CDR3 protein. Of 400,000 to 500,000 distinct CDR3 sequences in the sample, approximately 15% were seen once. This sample also belongs to another study, concerning T cells in Graves' hyperthyroidism and ophthalmopathy.

Material: peripheral blood mononuclear cells (PBMCs), obtained at new diagnosis, from a patient treated with antithyroid drugs. The receptors were sampled from a woman aged 40-49 years with Graves disease.

This clonotype was counted many times. The chain has TRBV27 and TRBJ2-5; perhaps TRBD1 as D (7 bases). V was pared by 5 bases and J by 1 base, with 17 bases between. This CDR3 has 16 residues. CDR1 MNHEY and CDR2 SMNVEV come from the germline V gene (reference sequence). The CDR3 coding sequence is TGTGCCAGCAGTCCATACGACAGGGAGGTCCAAGAGACCCAGTACTTC. It codes for CASSPYDREVQETQYF.

With respect to this clonotype: The junction departs from germline at one end; a sequencing error may be responsible. The V and J genes are TRBV6-2 or TRBV6-3 and TRBJ1-1; perhaps TRBD1 as D (5 bases). Per germline, CDR1 MNHEY and CDR2 SVGEGT. CDR3 size: 14 residues. CDR3: CASSEAGRGTGALF. The CDR3 DNA reads TGTGCCAGCAGTGAAGCGGGGCGGGGGACTGGAGCTCTCTTT.

At least ten counts were recorded for this clonotype. J is TRBJ2-2 and V is TRBV11-3; weak D call: TRBD2 (5 bases). The V end lost 9 bases, the J end lost 5 bases, and 16 bases lay between the germline ends. CDR1 is SGHNT, CDR2 YENEEA, per germline. CDR3 size: 14 residues. CDR3 coding DNA: TGTGCCAGTCAGGAGCGGTCACGAACCGGGGAGCTGTTTTTT. Translating it yields CASQERSRTGELFF.

This clonotype was seen repeatedly, ten times or more. The chain carries TRBV5-6 and TRBJ1-2, with D possibly being TRBD1 (6 bases). The germline CDR1 and CDR2 sequences are SGHDT and YYEEEE. The CDR3 totals 16 residues. The V end lost 0 bases, the J end lost 7 bases, and 19 bases lay between the germline ends. The CDR3 DNA reads TGTGCCAGCAGCTTGGGGACAGCAGGAATCTATGGTGGCTACACCTTC. Protein product: CASSLGTAGIYGGYTF.

This clonotype was detected only a few times. This chain links TRBV27 with TRBJ2-7; no clear D gene. Germline CDR1 and CDR2: MNHEY and SMNVEV (reference sequence). This CDR3 spans 11 amino acids. Trimming removed 8 bases at V and 11 bases at J, with 16 bases between. The CDR3 here is CASQRGVAEYF. The CDR3 DNA reads TGTGCCAGCCAACGAGGTGTGGCGGAGTACTTC.

The chain combines TRBV18 with TRBJ2-7; 7 bases map to TRBD1. The CDR3 length is 15 residues. V was clipped by 6 bases and J by 2 bases; unmatched bases: 10. The germline V gene has CDR1 KGHSH and CDR2 LQKENI. CDR3 amino acids: CASSPSSQGAYEQYF. The CDR3 DNA is TGTGCCAGCTCCCCATCAAGCCAGGGGGCCTACGAGCAGTACTTC. The full variable domain, in which reference TRBV18 and TRBJ2-7 provide the parts outside the CDR3, is NAGVMQNPRHLVRRRGQEARLRCSPMKGHSHVYWYRQLPEEGLKFMVYLQKENIIDESGMPKERFSAEFPKEGPSILRIQQVVRGDSAAYFCASSPSSQGAYEQYFGPGTRLTVT.

The chain has TRBV6-2 or TRBV6-3 and TRBJ2-6; 10 bases align to TRBD2. V dropped 0 bases and J dropped 1; count of bases not matched to a gene: 6. Germline CDR1 and CDR2: MNHEY and SVGEGT. This CDR3 contains 19 residues. In nucleotides, the CDR3 is TGTGCCAGCAGTTACTCGGCTAGCGGGAGAAGATCTGGGGCCAACGTCCTGACTTTC. As protein: CASSYSASGRRSGANVLTF.

This clonotype was detected many times. The chain has TRBV28 and TRBJ1-6, with D maybe TRBD1 (5 bases). V was shortened by 6 bases and J by 2 bases, with 11 bases between the two germline ends. Germline V gives CDR1 MDHEN, CDR2 SYDVKM. The CDR3 runs to 15 residues. The CDR3 region is CASSERGAYNSPLHF. The CDR3 coding sequence is TGTGCCAGCAGCGAAAGGGGCGCCTATAATTCACCCCTCCACTTT.

This clonotype has a handful of counts. This chain joins TRBV19 and TRBJ2-7; the match to TRBD1 covers 11 bases. The germline V gene has CDR1 LNHDA and CDR2 SQIVND (reference sequence). This CDR3 has 15 amino acids. V shed 6 bases and J 3 bases; nucleotides not matched to a gene: 7. The CDR3 DNA reads as TGTGCCAGTAGGGACGCCGGGACAGGGGGCTACGAGCAGTACTTC. Translated: CASRDAGTGGYEQYF. Complete variable domain (other parts from reference TRBV19 and TRBJ2-7): DGGITQSPKYLFRKEGQNVTLSCEQNLNHDAMYWYRQDPGQGLRLIYYSQIVNDFQKGDIAEGYSVSREKKESFPLTVTSAQKNPTAFYLCASRDAGTGGYEQYFGPGTRLTVT.

This clonotype showed up many times. At one boundary the junction diverges from the germline segment, which might be a read error. V gene TRBV30 combines with J gene TRBJ1-2, with D possibly matching TRBD1 (6 bases). Germline assignment: CDR1 GTSNPN and CDR2 SVGIG (reference sequence). The CDR3 extends over 11 amino acids. CDR3 coding DNA: TGTGCCGGGAGGGGGGCTGACGGCTACACCTTC. This gives the protein CAGRGADGYTF.

This clonotype has at least ten counts. This sequence joins TRBV10-2 and TRBJ2-2; the D gene is possibly TRBD1 (6 bases). The CDR3 spans 14 residues. Germline CDR1 is WSHSY and CDR2 is SAAADI. Trimming removed 4 bases at V and 1 base at J, with 7 bases between. The CDR3 nucleotides read TGCGCCAGCAGTGGGGGACAGAACACCGGGGAGCTGTTTTTT. It codes for CASSGGQNTGELFF.

The genes are TRBV3-1 and TRBJ2-3, with a possible D match to TRBD2 (6 bases). The germline CDR1 and CDR2 sequences are LGHDT and YNNKEL (reference sequence). The CDR3 runs 16 residues. The V gene lost 1 base and the J gene lost 1 base, with 12 bases spanning the gap. CDR3 residues: CASSQVWSSGTDTQYF. Here the CDR3 DNA reads TGTGCCAGCAGCCAAGTGTGGTCTAGCGGCACAGATACGCAGTATTTT.

A note on this clonotype: One end of the junction fails to match germline, which may point to a read error. The chain has TRBV7-9 and TRBJ2-1; weak D call: TRBD1 (6 bases). The CDR3 is 14 amino acids. CDR1 is SEHNR, CDR2 FQNEAQ, per germline (reference sequence). The CDR3, as DNA: TGTGCCAGCAGCAGCCCCACAGGGATGAATGAGCAGCTCTTC. This codes for CASSSPTGMNEQLF. Combining the CDR3 with reference TRBV7-9 and TRBJ2-1 gives the whole variable domain DTGVSQNPRHKITKRGQNVTFRCDPISEHNRLYWYRQTLGQGPEFLTYFQNEAQLEKSRLLSDRFSAERPKGSFSTLEIQRTEQGDSAMYLCASSSPTGMNEQLFGPGTRLTVL.

Many counts were recorded for this clonotype. The rearrangement links TRBV11-1 to TRBJ2-2; perhaps D is TRBD1 or TRBD2 (7 bases each). The ends were cut back, 7 bases at V and 1 base at J, with 16 bases in the middle. The germline gives CDR1 SGHAT, CDR2 FQDESV (reference sequence). The CDR3 sequence is 16 residues long. The chain's CDR3 is CASTGGEALNTGELFF. The CDR3 DNA reads TGTGCCAGCACAGGGGGGGAAGCCCTGAACACCGGGGAGCTGTTTTTT.

This clonotype was counted many times. V gene TRBV27 combines with J gene TRBJ2-2; D gene uncertain. The V and J ends lost 3 bases and 4 bases respectively, with 12 bases between them. The CDR3 is made up of 15 amino acids. Germline V CDR1 and CDR2: MNHEY, SMNVEV (reference sequence). The DNA of the CDR3 is TGTGCCAGCAGTTTTCAGCCTAGGGCCACCGGGGAGCTGTTTTTT. Translation gives CASSFQPRATGELFF.

This clonotype appeared many times. J is TRBJ2-7 and V is TRBV27, with D perhaps given as TRBD1 or TRBD2 (5 bases each). Germline V gene data show CDR1 as MNHEY and CDR2 as SMNVEV (reference sequence). V gave up 6 bases and J gave up 1 base, with 13 bases separating them. The CDR3 loop spans 14 amino acids. The CDR3 spells CASSSGPYSYEQYF. The CDR3 region has the DNA TGTGCCAGCAGCTCGGGACCGTATTCCTACGAGCAGTACTTC.

The chain links TRBV9 to TRBJ2-2; D gene uncertain. Trimming removed 0 bases from V and 9 bases from J, with 9 bases in between. Germline CDR1 is SGDLS and CDR2 is YYNGEE. The CDR3 extends over 13 amino acids. CDR3 bases: TGTGCCAGCAGCGTAGAAAGTAACAGGGAGCTGTTTTTT. Its translation is CASSVESNRELFF.

This clonotype was detected many times. J is TRBJ2-7 and V is TRBV12-3 or TRBV12-4, with 7 bases identical to TRBD2. With V trimmed by 7 bases and J by 0 bases, 6 bases remained unmatched. The CDR3 loop spans 14 amino acids. DNA of the CDR3: TGTGCCAGCACCGATAGCGGGTCCTCCTACGAGCAGTACTTC. This codes for CASTDSGSSYEQYF.

The chain's CDR3 is CASSESGRDEQFF. The DNA of the CDR3 is TGCGCCAGCAGTGAGTCCGGCAGGGATGAGCAGTTCTTC. J is TRBJ2-1 and V is TRBV10-1; weak D call: TRBD1 (5 bases). The CDR3 totals 13 residues. V dropped 0 bases and J dropped 8 bases, with 8 bases sitting between them. The germline V gene has CDR1 WNHNN and CDR2 SYGVQD (reference sequence).

The V and J genes are TRBV4-1 and TRBJ2-3, with D maybe TRBD1 (6 bases). The V gene's germline CDR1 is MGHRA and CDR2 YSYEKL. V was pared by 1 base and J by 1 base, with 9 bases between. CDR3 length: 15 amino acids. The CDR3 DNA sequence: TGCGCCAGCAGCCAAGGGGCAGGGGGCACAGATACGCAGTATTTT. It translates to CASSQGAGGTDTQYF.

This clonotype was found many times. The V and J genes are TRBV20-1 and TRBJ2-5; 9 nucleotides line up with TRBD2. Germline V gene sequence: CDR1 DFQATT, CDR2 SNEGSKA (reference sequence). V shed 6 bases and J 4 bases; nucleotides not matched to a gene: 12. There are 15 residues in the CDR3. CDR3 amino acids: CSASLGLAGRETQYF. The DNA of the CDR3 is TGCAGTGCCTCCCTCGGTCTAGCGGGAAGAGAGACCCAGTACTTC.

In this sample, this clonotype turned up a few times. The CDR3 DNA is TGTGCCAGTAGTGTACTAGCGGGAGCTTCTGGGGCCAACGTCCTGACTTTC. Protein product: CASSVLAGASGANVLTF. This chain joins TRBV19 and TRBJ2-6, with 11 positions matching TRBD2. The CDR3 covers 17 residues. Germline V gene data show CDR1 as LNHDA and CDR2 as SQIVND (reference sequence). J lost 1 base, V lost 5 bases, and 4 bases had no gene match.

The CDR3 region has the DNA TGCAGTGCTAGAGATTGGAACAATGAGCAGTTCTTC. Protein sequence: CSARDWNNEQFF. The chain recombines TRBV20-1 with TRBJ2-1; D remains ambiguous. CDR1 and CDR2 (germline): DFQATT, SNEGSKA (reference sequence). Trimming stripped 0 bases from V and 5 bases from J, with 5 bases between. The CDR3 loop spans 12 amino acids.

This clonotype was recorded many times. This chain's CDR3 is CASSERGQGKKLFF. DNA for the CDR3: TGTGCCAGCAGTGAGCGGGGTCAGGGGAAAAAACTGTTTTTT. The V and J genes are TRBV2 and TRBJ1-4; D is possibly TRBD1 (6 bases). The CDR3 runs to 14 residues. V lost 3 bases to trimming and J lost 9 bases, with 14 bases between them. Germline lookup yields CDR1 SNHLY and CDR2 FYNNEI.

This clonotype appeared many times. The chain recombines TRBV6-1 with TRBJ1-2; D possibly corresponds to TRBD1 (5 bases). CDR3 length: 15 amino acids. V was pared by 5 bases and J by 1 base, with 14 bases between. In germline, CDR1 is MNHNS, CDR2 SASEGT. The chain's CDR3 is CASSRYSGGNYGYTF. The CDR3 bases are TGTGCCAGCAGTAGATACTCGGGGGGTAACTATGGCTACACCTTC.

This clonotype was picked up many times. The CDR3 DNA sequence: TGTGCCAGCAGTTTAAGGACTAGCGGATTGGAGACCCAGTACTTC. Translating gives CASSLRTSGLETQYF. V is TRBV28 and J is TRBJ2-5; 10 bases match TRBD2. This CDR3 is 15 amino acids long. From germline, CDR1 is MDHEN and CDR2 SYDVKM. Unmatched junction bases numbered 5, after V lost 2 bases and J lost 5 bases.

The J gene is TRBJ2-5, the V gene TRBV19; TRBD1 matches 8 bases. CDR1 and CDR2 (germline): LNHDA, SQIVND (reference sequence). CDR3 length equals 14 residues. With 5 bases clipped from V and 2 bases from J, the junction kept 4 bases outside the gene matches. DNA for the CDR3: TGTGCCAGTAGTGGGAACAGGGGGCAAGAGACCCAGTACTTC. It specifies CASSGNRGQETQYF.

This clonotype was detected many times. The chain employs TRBV19 and TRBJ2-4; 9 nucleotides agree with TRBD1. The V and J ends lost 3 bases and 8 bases, in that order; junction bases with no gene match: 5. The CDR3 runs to 14 residues. Per the germline V gene, CDR1 is LNHDA and CDR2 is SQIVND (reference sequence). Written as DNA, the CDR3 is TGTGCCAGTAGTATGGCGGACAGGGGTGACATTCAGTACTTC. Amino acids: CASSMADRGDIQYF.

Comment on this clonotype: Just one base apart from a much larger clone, this may be a read error. This chain links TRBV2 with TRBJ1-4; the D gene is possibly TRBD1 (6 bases). Germline V gene lookup returns CDR1 SNHLY and CDR2 FYNNEI. This CDR3 region has 15 residues. This chain's CDR3 is CASGEHRDHNEKLFF. CDR3 nucleotide sequence: TGTGCCAGCGGTGAACACAGGGACCATAATGAAAAACTGTTTTTT.

This clonotype was found a few times. The J gene is TRBJ2-3, the V gene TRBV5-4; 8 bases line up with TRBD2. The CDR3 spans 13 residues. Losses at the gene ends were 6 bases for V and 6 bases for J; bases not matched to a gene: 6. Germline values: CDR1 SGHNT, CDR2 YYREEE (reference sequence). The CDR3 nucleotides read TGTGCCAGCACCGGGGGGGACACGGATACGCAGTATTTT. Protein: CASTGGDTDTQYF.

The V call is TRBV6-2 or TRBV6-3, the J call TRBJ2-7; 8 positions agree with TRBD2. The CDR3 is 17 amino acids. Looked up from germline, CDR1 is MNHEY and CDR2 is SVGEGT. Trimming cost V 0 bases and J 5 bases; bases outside gene matches: 12. The CDR3 region has the DNA TGTGCCAGCAGTTACTCGGTCGCCCCAGCGGGAGTCCACGAGCAGTACTTC. Its protein is CASSYSVAPAGVHEQYF.

This clonotype was counted many times. The chain has TRBV11-1 and TRBJ2-3, with 8 bases matching TRBD2. V trimming: 5 bases; J trimming: 3 bases; junction bases outside the gene matches: 10. The CDR3 loop spans 16 amino acids. Per germline, CDR1 SGHAT and CDR2 FQDESV (reference sequence). CDR3 sequence (DNA): TGTGCCAGCAGCCCCCGCGCAAGCGGGAGAACAGATACGCAGTATTTT. Protein product: CASSPRASGRTDTQYF. The full variable domain, rest sourced from reference TRBV11-1 and TRBJ2-3, is EAEVAQSPRYKITEKSQAVAFWCDPISGHATLYWYRQILGQGPELLVQFQDESVVDDSQLPKDRFSAERLKGVDSTLKIQPAELGDSAMYLCASSPRASGRTDTQYFGPGTRLTVL.